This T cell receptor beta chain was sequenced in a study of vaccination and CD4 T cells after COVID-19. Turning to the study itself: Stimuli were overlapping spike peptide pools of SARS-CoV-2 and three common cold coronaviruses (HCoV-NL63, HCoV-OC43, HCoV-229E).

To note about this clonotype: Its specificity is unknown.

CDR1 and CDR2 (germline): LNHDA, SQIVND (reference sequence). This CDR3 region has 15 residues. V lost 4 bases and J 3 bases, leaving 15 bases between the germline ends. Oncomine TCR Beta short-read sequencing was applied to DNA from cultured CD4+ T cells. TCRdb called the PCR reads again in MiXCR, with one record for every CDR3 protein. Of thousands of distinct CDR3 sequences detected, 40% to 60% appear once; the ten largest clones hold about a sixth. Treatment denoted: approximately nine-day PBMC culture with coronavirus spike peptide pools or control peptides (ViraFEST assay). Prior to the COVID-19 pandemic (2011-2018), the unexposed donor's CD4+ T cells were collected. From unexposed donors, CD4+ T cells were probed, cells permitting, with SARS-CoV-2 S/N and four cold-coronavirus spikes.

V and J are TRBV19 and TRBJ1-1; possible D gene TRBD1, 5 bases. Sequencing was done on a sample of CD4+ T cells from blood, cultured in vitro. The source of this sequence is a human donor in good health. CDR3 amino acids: CASSTGGGWDTEAFF. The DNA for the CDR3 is TGTGCCAGTAGTACTGGGGGAGGTTGGGACACTGAAGCTTTCTTT.